The rows below give T cell receptor beta chains drawn from one sample of a study of beta chain features in type 1 diabetes. Here immunoSEQ multiplex PCR was the method, and the copy in TCRdb shows in-frame clones only, minus some. Altogether around 200,000 clones are present, around an eighth being singletons, with the ten largest covering 0.62%. Input material: central memory CD4+ T cells from blood. The origin of the receptors is a woman younger than 30 in good health. Both conserved end residues are part of each CDR3. The D gene is left open where the match is weak. Clone size is stated in some rows and not others, as once, few, many or a class when expanded.

d_call j_call v_call clone_size cdr3_aa cdr3_nt
TRBD1 TRBJ2-3 TRBV9 few CASSVGTGDTDTQYF TGTGCCAGCAGCGTGGGGACAGGGGACACAGATACGCAGTATTTT
NA TRBJ2-1 TRBV29-1 few CSVEPRAYNEQFF TGCAGCGTTGAACCCAGGGCTTACAATGAGCAGTTCTTC
TRBD1 TRBJ2-2 TRBV6-6 few CASSYSGTGTTGELFF TGTGCCAGCAGTTACTCCGGGACAGGGACCACCGGGGAGCTGTTTTTT
TRBD1 TRBJ1-1 TRBV5-1 many CASSPGTGGEAFF TGCGCCAGCAGCCCCGGGACAGGGGGAGAGGCTTTCTTT
TRBD1 TRBJ2-5 TRBV5-1 NA CASSYGQGALETQYF TGCGCCAGCAGTTACGGACAGGGAGCATTAGAGACCCAGTACTTC
TRBD1 TRBJ1-2 TRBV28 few CASSLGVRGQDGYTF TGTGCCAGCAGTTTAGGGGTTAGGGGACAGGATGGCTACACCTTC
TRBD2 TRBJ2-3 TRBV7-2 NA CASSYSGRGTDTQYF TGTGCCAGCAGTTATAGCGGGAGGGGCACAGATACGCAGTATTTT
NA TRBJ2-5 TRBV5-6 NA CASSFRETQYF TGTGCCAGCAGCTTTCGAGAGACCCAGTACTTC
TRBD2 TRBJ2-1 TRBV7-2 NA CASSLYIGLAGADEQFF TGTGCCAGCAGCCTTTACATCGGACTAGCGGGAGCGGATGAGCAGTTCTTC
NA TRBJ1-1 TRBV25-1 NA CASSAGQRNTEAFF TGTGCCAGCAGTGCAGGACAGAGGAACACTGAAGCTTTCTTT
NA TRBJ2-7 TRBV28 few CASSTSWSSYEQYF TGTGCCAGCAGTACTTCCTGGTCCTCCTACGAGCAGTACTTC